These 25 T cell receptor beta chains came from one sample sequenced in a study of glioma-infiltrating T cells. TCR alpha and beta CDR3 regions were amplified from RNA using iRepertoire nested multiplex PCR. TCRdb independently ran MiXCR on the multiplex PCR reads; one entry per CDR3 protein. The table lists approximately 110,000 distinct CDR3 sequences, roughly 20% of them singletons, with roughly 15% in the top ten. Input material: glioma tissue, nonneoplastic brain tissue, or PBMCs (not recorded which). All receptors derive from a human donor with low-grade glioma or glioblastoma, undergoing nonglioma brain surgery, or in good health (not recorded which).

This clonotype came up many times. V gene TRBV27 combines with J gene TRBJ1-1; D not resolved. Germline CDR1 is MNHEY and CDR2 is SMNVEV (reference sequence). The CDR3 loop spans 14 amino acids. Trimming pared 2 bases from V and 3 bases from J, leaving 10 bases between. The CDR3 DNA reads TGTGCCAGCAGTTTACGGAGGGCTGACACTGAAGCTTTCTTT. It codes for CASSLRRADTEAFF.

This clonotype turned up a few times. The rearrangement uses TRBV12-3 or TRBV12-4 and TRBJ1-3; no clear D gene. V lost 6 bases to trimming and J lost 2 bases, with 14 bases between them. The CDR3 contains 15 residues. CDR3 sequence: CASSADPRPGNTIYF. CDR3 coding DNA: TGTGCCAGCAGCGCCGACCCACGGCCTGGAAACACCATATATTTT.

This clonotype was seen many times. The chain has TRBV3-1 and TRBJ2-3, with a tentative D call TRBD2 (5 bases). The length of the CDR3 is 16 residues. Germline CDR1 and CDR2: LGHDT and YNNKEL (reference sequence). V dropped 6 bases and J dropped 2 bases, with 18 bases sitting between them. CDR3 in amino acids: CASRNLAGLLTDTQYF. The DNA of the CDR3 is TGTGCCAGCAGAAATCTTGCGGGCTTACTCACAGATACGCAGTATTTT.

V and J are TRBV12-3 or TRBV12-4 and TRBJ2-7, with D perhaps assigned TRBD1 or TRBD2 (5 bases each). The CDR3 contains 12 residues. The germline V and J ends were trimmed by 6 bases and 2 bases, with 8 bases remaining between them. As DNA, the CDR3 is TGTGCCAGCAGCCAGGGACCCTACGAGCAGTACTTC. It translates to CASSQGPYEQYF.

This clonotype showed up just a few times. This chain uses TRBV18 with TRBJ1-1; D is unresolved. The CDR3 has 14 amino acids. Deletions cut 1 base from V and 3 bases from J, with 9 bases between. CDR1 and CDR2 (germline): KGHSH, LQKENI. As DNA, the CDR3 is TGTGCCAGCTCACCACGGGAAGAGTACACTGAAGCTTTCTTT. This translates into CASSPREEYTEAFF.

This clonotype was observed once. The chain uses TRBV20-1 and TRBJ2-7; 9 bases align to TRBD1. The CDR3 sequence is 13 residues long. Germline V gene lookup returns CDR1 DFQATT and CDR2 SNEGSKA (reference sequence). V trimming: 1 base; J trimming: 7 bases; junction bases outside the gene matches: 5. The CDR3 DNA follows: TGCAGTGCTAGAGGGCAAGGGACAGGGGAGCAGTACTTC. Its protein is CSARGQGTGEQYF.

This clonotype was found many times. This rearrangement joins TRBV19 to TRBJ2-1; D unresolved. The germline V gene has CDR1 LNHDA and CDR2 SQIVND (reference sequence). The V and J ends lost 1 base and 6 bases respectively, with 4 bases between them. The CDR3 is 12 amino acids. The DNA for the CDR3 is TGTGCCAGTAGTATAGGAGGCAATGAGCAGTTCTTC. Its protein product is CASSIGGNEQFF.

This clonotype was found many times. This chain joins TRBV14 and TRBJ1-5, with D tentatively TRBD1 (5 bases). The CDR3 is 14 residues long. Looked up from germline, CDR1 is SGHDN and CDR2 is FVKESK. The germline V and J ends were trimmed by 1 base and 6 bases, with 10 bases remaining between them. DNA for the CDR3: TGTGCCAGCAGCCAAGCGGGGAGGGGTCAGCCCCAGCATTTT. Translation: CASSQAGRGQPQHF.

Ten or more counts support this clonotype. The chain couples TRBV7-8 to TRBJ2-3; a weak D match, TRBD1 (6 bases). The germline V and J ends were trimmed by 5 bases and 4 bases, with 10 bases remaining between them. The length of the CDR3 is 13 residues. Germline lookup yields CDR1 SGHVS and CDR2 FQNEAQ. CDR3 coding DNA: TGTGCCAGCAGCCCAGGGGCCTCAGATACGCAGTATTTT. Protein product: CASSPGASDTQYF. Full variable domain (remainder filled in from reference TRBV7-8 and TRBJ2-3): GAGVSQSPRYKVAKRGQDVALRCDPISGHVSLFWYQQALGQGPEFLTYFQNEAQLDKSGLPSDRFFAERPEGSVSTLKIQRTQQEDSAVYLCASSPGASDTQYFGPGTRLTVL.

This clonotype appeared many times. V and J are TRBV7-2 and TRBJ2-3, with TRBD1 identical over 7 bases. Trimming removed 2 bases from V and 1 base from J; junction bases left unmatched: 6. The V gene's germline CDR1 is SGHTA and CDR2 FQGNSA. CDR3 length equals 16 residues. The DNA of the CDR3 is TGTGCCAGCAGCTTAACGAGGGACAGCCGCACAGATACGCAGTATTTT. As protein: CASSLTRDSRTDTQYF.

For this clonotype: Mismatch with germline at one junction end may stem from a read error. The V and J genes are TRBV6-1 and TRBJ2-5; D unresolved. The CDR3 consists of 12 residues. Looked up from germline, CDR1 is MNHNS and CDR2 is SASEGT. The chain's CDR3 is CAISENLETQYF. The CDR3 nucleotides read TGTGCCATCAGTGAAAACCTAGAGACCCAGTACTTC.

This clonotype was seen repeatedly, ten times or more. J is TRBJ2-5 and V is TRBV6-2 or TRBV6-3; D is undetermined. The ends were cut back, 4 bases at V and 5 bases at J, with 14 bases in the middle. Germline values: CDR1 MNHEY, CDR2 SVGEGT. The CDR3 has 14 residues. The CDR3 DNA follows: TGTGCCAGCAGTTGGGCCCTCTACGGGGAGACCCAGTACTTC. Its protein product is CASSWALYGETQYF.

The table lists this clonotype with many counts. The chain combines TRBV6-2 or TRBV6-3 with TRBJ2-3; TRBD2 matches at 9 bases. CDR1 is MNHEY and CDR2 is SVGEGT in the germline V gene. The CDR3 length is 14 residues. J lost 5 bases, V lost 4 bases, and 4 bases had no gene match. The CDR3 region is CASSFSGSRDTQYF. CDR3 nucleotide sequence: TGTGCCAGCAGTTTTAGCGGGAGCCGAGATACGCAGTATTTT.

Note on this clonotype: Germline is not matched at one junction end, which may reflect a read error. CDR3 sequence reads: CVSRWFGGRNEQFF. DNA of the CDR3: TGTGTCAGCAGGTGGTTTGGGGGCAGAAATGAGCAGTTCTTC. The V gene is TRBV11-2, the J gene TRBJ2-1; tentatively, D is TRBD1 (6 bases). This CDR3 region has 14 residues. From germline, CDR1 is SGHAT and CDR2 FQNNGV.

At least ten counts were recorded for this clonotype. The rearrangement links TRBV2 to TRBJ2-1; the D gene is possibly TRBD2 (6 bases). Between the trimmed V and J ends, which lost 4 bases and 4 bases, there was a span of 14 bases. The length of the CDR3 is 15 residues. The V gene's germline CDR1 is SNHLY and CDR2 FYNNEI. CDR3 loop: CASSGDPGGYNEQFF. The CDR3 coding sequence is TGTGCCAGCAGTGGGGACCCCGGGGGTTACAATGAGCAGTTCTTC.

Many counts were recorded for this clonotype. The CDR3 DNA reads as TGTGCCAGCAGTTTTTACCTCGGGAGTAACTACGAGCAGTACTTC. Amino acids: CASSFYLGSNYEQYF. The chain recombines TRBV28 with TRBJ2-7, with a possible D match to TRBD2 (6 bases). The V end was cut by 3 bases, the J end by 3 bases, with 15 bases between. The CDR3 is 15 amino acids. In germline, CDR1 is MDHEN, CDR2 SYDVKM.

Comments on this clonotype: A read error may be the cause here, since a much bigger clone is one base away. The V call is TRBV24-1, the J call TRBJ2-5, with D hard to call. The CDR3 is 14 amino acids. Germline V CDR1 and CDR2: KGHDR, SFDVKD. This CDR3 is CATSEPTAKETKYF. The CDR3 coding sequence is TGTGCCACCAGTGAACCTACAGCGAAAGAGACCAAGTACTTC.

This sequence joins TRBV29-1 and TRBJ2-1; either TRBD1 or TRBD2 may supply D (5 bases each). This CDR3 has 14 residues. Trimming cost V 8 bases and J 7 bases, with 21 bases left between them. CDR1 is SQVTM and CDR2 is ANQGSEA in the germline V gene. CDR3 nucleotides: TGCAGCCTGTCCGGGACCCCCGGGGAGAATGAGCAGTTCTTC. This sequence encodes CSLSGTPGENEQFF.

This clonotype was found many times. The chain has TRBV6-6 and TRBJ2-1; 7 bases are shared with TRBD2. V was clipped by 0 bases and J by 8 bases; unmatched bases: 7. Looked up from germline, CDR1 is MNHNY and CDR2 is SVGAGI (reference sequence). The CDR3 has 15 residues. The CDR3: CASSYSGGPSHEQFF. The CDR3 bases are TGTGCCAGCAGTTACTCGGGAGGGCCATCCCATGAGCAGTTCTTC.

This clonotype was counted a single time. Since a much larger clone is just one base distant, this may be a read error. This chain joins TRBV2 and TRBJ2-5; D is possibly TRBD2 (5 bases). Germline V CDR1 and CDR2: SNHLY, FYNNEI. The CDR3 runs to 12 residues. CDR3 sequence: CASSETGETKYF. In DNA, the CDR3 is TGTGCCAGCAGTGAAACCGGGGAGACCAAGTACTTC.

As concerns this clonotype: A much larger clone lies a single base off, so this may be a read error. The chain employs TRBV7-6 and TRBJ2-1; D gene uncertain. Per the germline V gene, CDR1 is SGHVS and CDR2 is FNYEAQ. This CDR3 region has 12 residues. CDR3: CASRLAEYEQFF. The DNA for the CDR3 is TGTGCCAGCCGCTTAGCTGAATACGAGCAGTTCTTC.

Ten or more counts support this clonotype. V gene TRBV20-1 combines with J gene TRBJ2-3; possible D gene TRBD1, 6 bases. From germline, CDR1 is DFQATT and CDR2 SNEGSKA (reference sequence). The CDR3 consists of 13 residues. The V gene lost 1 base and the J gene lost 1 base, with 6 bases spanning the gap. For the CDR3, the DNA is TGCAGTGCTAGAGCAGGGGGCACAGATACGCAGTATTTT. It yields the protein CSARAGGTDTQYF.

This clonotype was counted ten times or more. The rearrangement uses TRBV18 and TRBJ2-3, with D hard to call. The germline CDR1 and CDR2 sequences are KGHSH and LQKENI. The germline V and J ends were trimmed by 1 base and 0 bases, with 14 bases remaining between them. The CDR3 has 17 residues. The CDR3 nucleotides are TGTGCCAGCTCACCACGGGAAGGTCAATCCAGCACAGATACGCAGTATTTT. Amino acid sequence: CASSPREGQSSTDTQYF.

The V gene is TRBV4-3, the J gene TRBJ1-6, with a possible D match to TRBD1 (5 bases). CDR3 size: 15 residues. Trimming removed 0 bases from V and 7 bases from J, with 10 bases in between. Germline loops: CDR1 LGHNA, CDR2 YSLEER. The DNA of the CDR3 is TGCGCCAGCAGCCAAGAGACAGTGGTAAATTCACCCCTCCACTTT. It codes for CASSQETVVNSPLHF.

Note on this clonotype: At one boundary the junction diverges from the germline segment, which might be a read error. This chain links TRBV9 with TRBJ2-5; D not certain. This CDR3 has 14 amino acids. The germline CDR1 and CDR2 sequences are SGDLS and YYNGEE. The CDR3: CASSAGKFQETEYF. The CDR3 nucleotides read TGTGCCAGCAGTGCAGGCAAATTCCAAGAGACCGAGTACTTC. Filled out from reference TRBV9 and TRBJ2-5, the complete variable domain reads DSGVTQTPKHLITATGQRVTLRCSPRSGDLSVYWYQQSLDQGLQFLIQYYNGEERAKGNILERFSAQQFPDLHSELNLSSLELGDSALYFCASSAGKFQETEYFGPGTRLLVL.